This T cell receptor beta chain is drawn from a study of Graves' ophthalmopathy and Graves' hyperthyroidism. In this sample, this clonotype turned up a few times. None of the included patients had other autoimmune diseases, uncontrolled infections, pregnancy or lactation, as these led to exclusion. Diagnosis was based on clinical symptoms, serum thyroxine, TRAb, thyroid ultrasound and orbital computed tomography. The PBMCs were taken from about 9.7 ml of fresh peripheral blood. The authors amplified TCR beta CDR3 regions, and they did so from RNA transcripts for repertoire sequencing. Following a first-round RT-PCR that used HTBI primers, a second-round multiplex PCR was carried out. TCRdb used MiXCR to reprocess the multiplex PCR reads, holding one entry per CDR3 protein. The data contain about half a million distinct CDR3 sequences, around 15% of them singletons. This receptor was obtained from a young woman with Graves' ophthalmopathy. Sequenced input: blood.

DNA of the CDR3: TGTGCCCACGACAGGGCACTGGATAATTCACCCCTCCACTTT. It translates to CAHDRALDNSPLHF. The chain has TRBV30 and TRBJ1-6, with TRBD1 identical over 7 bases. The germline V gene has CDR1 GTSNPN and CDR2 SVGIG (reference sequence). The CDR3 is made up of 14 amino acids. V was clipped by 8 bases and J by 5 bases; unmatched bases: 9.